This T cell receptor beta chain was recovered during a study of T-cell reconstitution after alpha-beta-depleted transplantation in children. For TCRbeta, the library was prepared with unique molecular identifiers. Using its own MiXCR run on the PCR reads, TCRdb lists one record per CDR3 protein. The sample lists about 610,000 distinct CDR3 sequences, over 9.5% occurring once. This CDR3 region has 13 residues. Looked up from germline, CDR1 is DFQATT and CDR2 is SNEGSKA (reference sequence). The V and J ends lost 3 bases and 0 bases respectively, with 9 bases between them. The source of this sequence is a human donor who donated a stem cell graft to a child with acute myeloid leukemia. The sample was PBMCs from the stem cell graft donor, taken from the stem cell graft. The rearrangement uses TRBV20-1 and TRBJ2-7; possibly TRBD1 for D (5 bases). The CDR3 DNA is TGCAGTGCTAGTAGGGGCCCCTCCTACGAGCAGTACTTC. Encoded protein: CSASRGPSYEQYF.